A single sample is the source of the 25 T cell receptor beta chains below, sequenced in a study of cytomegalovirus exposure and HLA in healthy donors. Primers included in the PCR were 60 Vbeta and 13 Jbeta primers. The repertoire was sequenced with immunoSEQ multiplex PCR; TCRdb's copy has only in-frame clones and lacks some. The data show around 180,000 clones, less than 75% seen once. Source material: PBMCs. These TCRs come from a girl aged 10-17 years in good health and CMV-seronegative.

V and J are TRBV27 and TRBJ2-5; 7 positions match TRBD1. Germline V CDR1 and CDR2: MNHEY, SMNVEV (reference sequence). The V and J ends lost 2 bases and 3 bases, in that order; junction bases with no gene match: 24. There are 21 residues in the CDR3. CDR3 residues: CASSLVGIRTGHDYIKETQYF. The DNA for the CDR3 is TGTGCCAGCAGTTTAGTGGGGATCAGGACAGGACATGACTACATAAAAGAGACCCAGTACTTC.

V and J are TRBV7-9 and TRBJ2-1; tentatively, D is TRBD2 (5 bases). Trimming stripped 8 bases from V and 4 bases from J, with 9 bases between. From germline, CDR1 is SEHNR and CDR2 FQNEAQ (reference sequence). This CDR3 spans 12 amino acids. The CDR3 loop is CASSPGYNEQFF. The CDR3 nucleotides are TGTGCCAGCTCCCCGGGATACAATGAGCAGTTCTTC. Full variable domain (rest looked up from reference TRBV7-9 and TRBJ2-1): DTGVSQNPRHKITKRGQNVTFRCDPISEHNRLYWYRQTLGQGPEFLTYFQNEAQLEKSRLLSDRFSAERPKGSFSTLEIQRTEQGDSAMYLCASSPGYNEQFFGPGTRLTVL.

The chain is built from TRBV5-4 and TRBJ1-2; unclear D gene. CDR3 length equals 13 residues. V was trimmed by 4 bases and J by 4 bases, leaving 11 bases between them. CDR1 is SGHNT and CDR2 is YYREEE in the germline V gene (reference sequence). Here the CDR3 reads CASSHPDLYGYTF. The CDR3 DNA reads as TGTGCCAGCAGCCATCCAGATCTCTATGGCTACACCTTC.

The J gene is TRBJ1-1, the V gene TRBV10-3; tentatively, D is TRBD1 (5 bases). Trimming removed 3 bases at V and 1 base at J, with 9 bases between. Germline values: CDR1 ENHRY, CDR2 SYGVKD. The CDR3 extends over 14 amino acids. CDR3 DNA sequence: TGTGCCATCAGTGAATTCGGGGGGAACACTGAAGCTTTCTTT. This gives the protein CAISEFGGNTEAFF.

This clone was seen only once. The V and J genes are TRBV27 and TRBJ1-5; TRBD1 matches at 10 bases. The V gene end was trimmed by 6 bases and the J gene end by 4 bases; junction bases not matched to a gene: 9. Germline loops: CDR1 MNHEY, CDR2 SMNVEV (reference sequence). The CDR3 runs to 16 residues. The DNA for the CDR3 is TGTGCCAGCAGCCCGGGACAGGGGTTGGGGAATCAGCCCCAGCATTTT. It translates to CASSPGQGLGNQPQHF.

This CDR3 is CASSLSGNFYNEQFF. The CDR3 DNA reads TGTGCCAGCAGCTTGTCGGGGAATTTCTACAATGAGCAGTTCTTC. This chain joins TRBV5-6 and TRBJ2-1; maybe TRBD2 (5 bases). V was cut by 1 base and J by 3 bases, with 11 bases left in between. This CDR3 has 15 residues. CDR1 is SGHDT and CDR2 is YYEEEE in the germline V gene. Full variable domain (outside the CDR3, taken from reference TRBV5-6 and TRBJ2-1): DAGVTQSPTHLIKTRGQQVTLRCSPKSGHDTVSWYQQALGQGPQFIFQYYEEEERQRGNFPDRFSGHQFPNYSSELNVNALLLGDSALYLCASSLSGNFYNEQFFGPGTRLTVL.

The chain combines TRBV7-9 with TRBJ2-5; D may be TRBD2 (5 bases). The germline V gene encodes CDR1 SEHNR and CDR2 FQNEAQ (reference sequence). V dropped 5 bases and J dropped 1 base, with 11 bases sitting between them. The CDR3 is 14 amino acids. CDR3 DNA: TGTGCCAGCAGCCTAAACAGCGGCCAAGAGACCCAGTACTTC. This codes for CASSLNSGQETQYF.

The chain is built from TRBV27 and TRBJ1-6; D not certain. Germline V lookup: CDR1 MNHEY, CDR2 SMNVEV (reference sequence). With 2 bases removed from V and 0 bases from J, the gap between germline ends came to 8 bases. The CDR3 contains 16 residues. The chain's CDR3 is CASSLIAVSYNSPLHF. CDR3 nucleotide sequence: TGTGCCAGCAGTTTAATAGCCGTCTCCTATAATTCACCCCTCCACTTT.

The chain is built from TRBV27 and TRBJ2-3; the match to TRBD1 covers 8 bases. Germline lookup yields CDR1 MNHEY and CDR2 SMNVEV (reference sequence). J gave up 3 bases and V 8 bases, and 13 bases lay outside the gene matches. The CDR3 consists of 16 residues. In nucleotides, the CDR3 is TGTGCCAGCCCCCCTAAGGGGCAGGGGGCAACAGATACGCAGTATTTT. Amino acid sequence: CASPPKGQGATDTQYF.

CDR3 sequence (DNA): TGTGCCTGGAACCGGGCTAATGAAAAACTGTTTTTT. It yields the protein CAWNRANEKLFF. This chain joins TRBV30 and TRBJ1-4; D is ambiguous. In germline, CDR1 is GTSNPN, CDR2 SVGIG (reference sequence). The length of the CDR3 is 12 residues. Trimming stripped 4 bases from V and 3 bases from J, with 6 bases between.

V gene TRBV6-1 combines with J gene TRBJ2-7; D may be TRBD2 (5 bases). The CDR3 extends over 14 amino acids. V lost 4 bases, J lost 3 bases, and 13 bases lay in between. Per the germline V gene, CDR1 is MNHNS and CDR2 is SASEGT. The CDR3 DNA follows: TGTGCCAGCAGTGCCTCCTCCGGGATCTACGAGCAGTACTTC. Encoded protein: CASSASSGIYEQYF.

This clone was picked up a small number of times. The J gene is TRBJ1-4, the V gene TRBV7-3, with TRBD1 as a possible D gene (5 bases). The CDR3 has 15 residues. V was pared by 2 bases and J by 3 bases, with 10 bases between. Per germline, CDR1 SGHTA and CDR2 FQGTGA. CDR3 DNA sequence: TGTGCCAGCAGCTTATCCGCAGGGCCTAATGAAAAACTGTTTTTT. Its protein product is CASSLSAGPNEKLFF.

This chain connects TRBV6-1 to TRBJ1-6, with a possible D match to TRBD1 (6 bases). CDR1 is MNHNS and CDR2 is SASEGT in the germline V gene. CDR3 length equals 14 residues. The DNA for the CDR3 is TGTGCGACTATTGAGGGGGTACGGAATTCACCCCTCCACTTT. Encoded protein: CATIEGVRNSPLHF.

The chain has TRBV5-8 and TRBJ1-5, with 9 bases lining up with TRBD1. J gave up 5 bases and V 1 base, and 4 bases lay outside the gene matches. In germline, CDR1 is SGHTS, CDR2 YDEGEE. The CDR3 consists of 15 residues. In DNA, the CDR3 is TGTGCCAGCAGCTTGTTGACAGGGGGACATCAGCCCCAGCATTTT. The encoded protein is CASSLLTGGHQPQHF.

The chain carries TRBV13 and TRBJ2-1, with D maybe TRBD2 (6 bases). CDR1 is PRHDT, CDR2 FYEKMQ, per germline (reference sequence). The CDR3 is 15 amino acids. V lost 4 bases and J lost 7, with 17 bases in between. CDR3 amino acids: CASSSDSLAGNEQFF. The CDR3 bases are TGTGCCAGCAGCTCCGACTCCCTCGCGGGAAATGAGCAGTTCTTC. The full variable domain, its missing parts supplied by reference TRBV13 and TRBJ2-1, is AAGVIQSPRHLIKEKRETATLKCYPIPRHDTVYWYQQGPGQDPQFLISFYEKMQSDKGSIPDRFSAQQFSDYHSELNMSSLELGDSALYFCASSSDSLAGNEQFFGPGTRLTVL.

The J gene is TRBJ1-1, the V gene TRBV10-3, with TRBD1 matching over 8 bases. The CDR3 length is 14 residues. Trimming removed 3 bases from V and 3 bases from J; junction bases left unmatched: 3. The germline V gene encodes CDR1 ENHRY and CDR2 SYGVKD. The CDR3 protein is CAISEGQGDTEAFF. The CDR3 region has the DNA TGTGCCATCAGTGAAGGACAGGGCGACACTGAAGCTTTCTTT.

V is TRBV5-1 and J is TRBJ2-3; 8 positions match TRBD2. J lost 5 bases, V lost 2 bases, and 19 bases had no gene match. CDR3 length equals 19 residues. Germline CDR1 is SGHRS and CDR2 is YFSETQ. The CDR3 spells CASSLKGGVGGAMKDTQYF. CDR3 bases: TGCGCCAGCAGCTTAAAGGGCGGGGTCGGGGGGGCAATGAAAGATACGCAGTATTTT.

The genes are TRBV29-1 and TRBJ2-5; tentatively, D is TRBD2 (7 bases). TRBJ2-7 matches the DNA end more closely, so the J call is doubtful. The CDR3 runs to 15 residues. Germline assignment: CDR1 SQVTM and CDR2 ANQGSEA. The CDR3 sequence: CSVDGGAGAGYEQYF. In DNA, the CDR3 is TGCAGCGTTGATGGGGGGGCAGGGGCAGGTTACGAGCAGTACTTC.

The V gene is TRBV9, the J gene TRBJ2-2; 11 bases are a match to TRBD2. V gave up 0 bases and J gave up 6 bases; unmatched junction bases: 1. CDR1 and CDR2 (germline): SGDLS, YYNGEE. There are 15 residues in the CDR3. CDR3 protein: CASSVGGLAAGELFF. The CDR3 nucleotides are TGTGCCAGCAGCGTAGGGGGACTAGCGGCCGGGGAGCTGTTTTTT.

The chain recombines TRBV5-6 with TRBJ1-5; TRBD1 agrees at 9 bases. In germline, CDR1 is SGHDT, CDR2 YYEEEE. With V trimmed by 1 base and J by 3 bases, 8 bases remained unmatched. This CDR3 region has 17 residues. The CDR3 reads CASSLLVGQGYNQPQHF. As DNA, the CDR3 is TGTGCCAGCAGCTTGTTAGTGGGACAGGGCTACAATCAGCCCCAGCATTTT.

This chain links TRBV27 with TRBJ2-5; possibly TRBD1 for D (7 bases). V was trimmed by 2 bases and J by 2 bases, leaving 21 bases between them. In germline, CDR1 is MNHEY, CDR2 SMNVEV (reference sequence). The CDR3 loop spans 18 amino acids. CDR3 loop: CASSLLPRPGGLQETQYF. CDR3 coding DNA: TGTGCCAGCAGTTTACTGCCTCGGCCAGGGGGGCTACAAGAGACCCAGTACTTC.

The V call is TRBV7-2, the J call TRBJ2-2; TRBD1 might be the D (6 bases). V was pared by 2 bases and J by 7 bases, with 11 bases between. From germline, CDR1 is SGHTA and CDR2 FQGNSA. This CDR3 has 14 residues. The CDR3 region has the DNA TGTGCCAGCAGCTTAACAGGGCTCGGCGGGGAGCTGTTTTTT. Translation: CASSLTGLGGELFF.

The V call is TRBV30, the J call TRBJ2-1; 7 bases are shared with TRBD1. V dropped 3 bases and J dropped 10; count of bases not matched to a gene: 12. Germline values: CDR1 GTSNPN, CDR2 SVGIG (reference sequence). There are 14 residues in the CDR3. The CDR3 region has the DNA TGTGCCTGGAGAGACCTACAGGGGTTAGACGAGCAGTTCTTC. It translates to CAWRDLQGLDEQFF.

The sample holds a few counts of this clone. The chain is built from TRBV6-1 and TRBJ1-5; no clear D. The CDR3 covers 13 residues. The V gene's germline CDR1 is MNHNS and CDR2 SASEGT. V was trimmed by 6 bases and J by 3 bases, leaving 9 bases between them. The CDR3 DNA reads TGTGCCAGCAGAACAGTTAACAATCAGCCCCAGCATTTT. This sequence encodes CASRTVNNQPQHF.

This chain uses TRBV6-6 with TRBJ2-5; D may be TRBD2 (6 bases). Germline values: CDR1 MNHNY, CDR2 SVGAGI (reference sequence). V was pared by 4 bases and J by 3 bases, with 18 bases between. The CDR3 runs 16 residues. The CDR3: CASSSWGVGSEETQYF. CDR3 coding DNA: TGTGCCAGCAGTTCATGGGGGGTTGGGTCGGAAGAGACCCAGTACTTC.